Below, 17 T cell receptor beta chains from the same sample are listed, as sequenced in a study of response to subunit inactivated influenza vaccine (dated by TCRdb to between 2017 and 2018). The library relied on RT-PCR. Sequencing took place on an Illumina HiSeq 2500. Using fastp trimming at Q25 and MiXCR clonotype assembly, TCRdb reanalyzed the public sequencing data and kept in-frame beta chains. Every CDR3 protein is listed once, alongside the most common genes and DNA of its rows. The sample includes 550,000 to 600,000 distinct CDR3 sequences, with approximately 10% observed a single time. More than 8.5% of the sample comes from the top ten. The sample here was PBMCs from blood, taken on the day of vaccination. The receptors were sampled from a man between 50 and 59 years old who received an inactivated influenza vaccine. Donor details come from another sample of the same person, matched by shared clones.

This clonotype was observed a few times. The chain's CDR3 is CASSPRLEGYEQYF. For the CDR3, the DNA is TGTGCCAGCTCACCACGTCTGGAGGGCTACGAGCAGTACTTC. V usage is TRBV18 and J usage is TRBJ2-7; D is possibly TRBD2 (6 bases). The CDR3 is 14 amino acids. The V gene lost 1 base and the J gene lost 3 bases, with 10 bases spanning the gap. Per the germline V gene, CDR1 is KGHSH and CDR2 is LQKENI.

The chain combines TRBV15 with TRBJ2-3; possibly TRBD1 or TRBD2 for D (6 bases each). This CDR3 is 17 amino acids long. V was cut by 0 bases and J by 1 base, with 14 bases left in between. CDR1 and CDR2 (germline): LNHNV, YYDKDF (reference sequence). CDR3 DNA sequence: TGTGCCACCAGCAGAGATTACGGGGGCGCGGGCACAGATACGCAGTATTTT. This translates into CATSRDYGGAGTDTQYF.

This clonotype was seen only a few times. The DNA of the CDR3 is TGCAGTGCTGCACCTAGGCCGGGAAGGGTCGAGCAGTACTTC. It yields the protein CSAAPRPGRVEQYF. This chain uses TRBV20-1 with TRBJ2-7, with a tentative D call TRBD2 (5 bases). The CDR3 runs 14 residues. Germline V gene data show CDR1 as DFQATT and CDR2 as SNEGSKA (reference sequence). With 5 bases removed from V and 6 bases from J, the gap between germline ends came to 20 bases.

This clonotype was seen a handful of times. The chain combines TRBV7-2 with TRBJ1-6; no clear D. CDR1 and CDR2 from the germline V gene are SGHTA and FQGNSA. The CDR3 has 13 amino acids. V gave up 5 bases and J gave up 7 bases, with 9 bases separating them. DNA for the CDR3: TGTGCCAGCAGCCCCGGGAGGAATTCACCCCTCCACTTT. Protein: CASSPGRNSPLHF.

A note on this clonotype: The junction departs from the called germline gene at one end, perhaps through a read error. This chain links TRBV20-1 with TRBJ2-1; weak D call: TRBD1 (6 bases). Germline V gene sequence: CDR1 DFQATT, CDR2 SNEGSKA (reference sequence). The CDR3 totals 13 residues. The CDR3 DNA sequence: TGCAGCGCTAGAGGCAGGGGCAGGAATGAGCAGTTCTTC. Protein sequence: CSARGRGRNEQFF.

CDR3 sequence: CASSLGQGMETQYF. The CDR3 nucleotides read TGTGCCAGCAGCTTGGGACAGGGGATGGAGACCCAGTACTTC. V usage is TRBV7-2 and J usage is TRBJ2-5; 10 bases fit TRBD1. Germline values: CDR1 SGHTA, CDR2 FQGNSA. The CDR3 is made up of 14 amino acids. After removal of 3 bases from V and 5 bases from J, the junction contained 3 bases not matched to a gene.

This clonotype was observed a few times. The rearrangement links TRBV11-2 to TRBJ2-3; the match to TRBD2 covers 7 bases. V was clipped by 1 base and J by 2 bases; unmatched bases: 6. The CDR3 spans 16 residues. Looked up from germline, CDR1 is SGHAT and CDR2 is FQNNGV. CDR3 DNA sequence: TGTGCCAGCAGCTTAGTCCAGCGGGGCTACACAGATACGCAGTATTTT. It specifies CASSLVQRGYTDTQYF.

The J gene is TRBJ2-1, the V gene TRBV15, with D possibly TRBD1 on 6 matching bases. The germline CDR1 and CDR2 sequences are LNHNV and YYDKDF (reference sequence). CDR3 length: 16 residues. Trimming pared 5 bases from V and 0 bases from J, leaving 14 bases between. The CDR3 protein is CATSAGAILSYNEQFF. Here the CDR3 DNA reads TGTGCCACCAGCGCAGGGGCTATCCTCTCCTACAATGAGCAGTTCTTC.

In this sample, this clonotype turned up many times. The CDR3 DNA is TGTGCCAGCAGCCAAGACGGAGGTGGCCGAGGGGACAATGAGCAGTTCTTC. This encodes CASSQDGGGRGDNEQFF. The chain uses TRBV4-2 and TRBJ2-1, with D perhaps given as TRBD1 or TRBD2 (5 bases each). The ends were cut back, 0 bases at V and 5 bases at J, with 17 bases in the middle. CDR1 is LGHNA and CDR2 is YNFKEQ in the germline V gene. The CDR3 consists of 17 residues.

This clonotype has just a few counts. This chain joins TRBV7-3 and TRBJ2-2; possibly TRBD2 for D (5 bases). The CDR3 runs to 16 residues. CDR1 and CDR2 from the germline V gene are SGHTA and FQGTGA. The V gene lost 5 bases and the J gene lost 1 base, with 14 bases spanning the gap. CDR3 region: CASSPLSRENTGELFF. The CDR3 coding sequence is TGTGCCAGCAGCCCCCTCTCGAGGGAGAACACCGGGGAGCTGTTTTTT.

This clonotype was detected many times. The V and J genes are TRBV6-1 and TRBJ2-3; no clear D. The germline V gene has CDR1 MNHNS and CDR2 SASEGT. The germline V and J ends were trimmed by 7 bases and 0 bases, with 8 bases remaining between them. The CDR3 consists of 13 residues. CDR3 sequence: CASNRDSTDTQYF. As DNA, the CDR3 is TGTGCCAGCAATCGCGATAGCACAGATACGCAGTATTTT.

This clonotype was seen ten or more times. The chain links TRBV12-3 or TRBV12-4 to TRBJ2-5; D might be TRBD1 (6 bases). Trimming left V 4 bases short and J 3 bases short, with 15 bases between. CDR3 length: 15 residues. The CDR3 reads CASSSTGRRKETQYF. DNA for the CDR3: TGTGCCAGCAGTTCTACAGGGCGACGCAAAGAGACCCAGTACTTC.

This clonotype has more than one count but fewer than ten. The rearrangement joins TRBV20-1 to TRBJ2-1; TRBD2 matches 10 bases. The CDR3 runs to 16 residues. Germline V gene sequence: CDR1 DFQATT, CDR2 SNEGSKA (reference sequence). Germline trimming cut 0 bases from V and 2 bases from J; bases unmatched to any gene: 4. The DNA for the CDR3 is TGCAGTGCTAGAGACTTCCTAGCGGGAGCCTACAATGAGCAGTTCTTC. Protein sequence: CSARDFLAGAYNEQFF.

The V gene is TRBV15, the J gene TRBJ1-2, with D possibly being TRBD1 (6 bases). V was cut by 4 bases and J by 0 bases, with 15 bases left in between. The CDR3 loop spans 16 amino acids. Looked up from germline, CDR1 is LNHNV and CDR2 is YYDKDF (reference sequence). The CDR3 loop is CATSIRNNRANYGYTF. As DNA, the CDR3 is TGTGCCACCAGCATCAGAAACAACAGGGCTAACTATGGCTACACCTTC.

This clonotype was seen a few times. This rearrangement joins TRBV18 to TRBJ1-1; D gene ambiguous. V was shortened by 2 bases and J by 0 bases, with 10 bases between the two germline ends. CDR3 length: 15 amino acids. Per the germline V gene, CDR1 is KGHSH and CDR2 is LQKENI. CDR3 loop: CASSPKTVMNTEAFF. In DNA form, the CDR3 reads TGTGCCAGCTCACCAAAGACGGTAATGAACACTGAAGCTTTCTTT. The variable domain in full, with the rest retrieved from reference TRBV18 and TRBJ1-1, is NAGVMQNPRHLVRRRGQEARLRCSPMKGHSHVYWYRQLPEEGLKFMVYLQKENIIDESGMPKERFSAEFPKEGPSILRIQQVVRGDSAAYFCASSPKTVMNTEAFFGQGTRLTVV.

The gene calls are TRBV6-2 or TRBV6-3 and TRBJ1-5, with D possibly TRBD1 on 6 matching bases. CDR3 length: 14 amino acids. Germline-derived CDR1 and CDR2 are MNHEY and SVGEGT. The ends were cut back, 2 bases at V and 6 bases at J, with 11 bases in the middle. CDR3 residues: CASSYTGLGQPQHF. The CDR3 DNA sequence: TGTGCCAGCAGTTACACAGGGCTTGGTCAGCCCCAGCATTTT.

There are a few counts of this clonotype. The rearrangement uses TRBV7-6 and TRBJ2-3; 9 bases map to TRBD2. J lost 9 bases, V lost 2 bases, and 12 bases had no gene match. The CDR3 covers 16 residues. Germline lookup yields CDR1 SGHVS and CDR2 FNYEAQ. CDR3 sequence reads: CASSLSPLAGKDTQYF. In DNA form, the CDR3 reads TGTGCCAGCAGCTTATCGCCCCTAGCGGGAAAGGACACGCAGTATTTT. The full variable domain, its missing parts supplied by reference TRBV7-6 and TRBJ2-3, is GAGVSQSPRYKVTKRGQDVALRCDPISGHVSLYWYRQALGQGPEFLTYFNYEAQQDKSGLPNDRFSAERPEGSISTLTIQRTEQRDSAMYRCASSLSPLAGKDTQYFGPGTRLTVL.